This record concerns one T cell receptor beta chain sequence. Its antigen is unknown. Trimming shortened V by 0 bases and J by 8 bases, and 9 bases separated the two germline ends. The germline gives CDR1 SGDLS, CDR2 YYNGEE. This CDR3 has 12 residues. The sample comes from a study of T cells in narcolepsy. Study summary: Patients with NT1 or NT2 and healthy control donors were enrolled. General study results and limits: Autoreactive clonotypes reportedly recurred in blood of same and different patients, not controls. HCRT-specific and TRIB2-specific autoreactive clonotypes appeared among same-patient CSF and blood CD4+ clonotypes.

Sequenced by immunoSEQ multiplex PCR; TCRdb stores in-frame clones only, minus some. The table lists about 40,000 clones, approximately 88% of them singletons. The V and J genes are TRBV9 and TRBJ2-7, with no clear D. Sequenced input: CD45RA- memory CD4+ T cells from PBMCs. This clonotype was sampled from a human donor with narcolepsy. DNA for the CDR3: TGTGCCAGCAGCGTAGACAAGGGCCAGCAGTACTTC. It encodes CASSVDKGQQYF.